This T cell receptor beta chain emerged from a study of circulating CD8 cells and anti-PD-1 response in melanoma (dated by TCRdb to 2018 to 2020). Some background on the complete study: Nivolumab was administered to patients intravenously at 3 mg/kg every 2 weeks. The melanoma cohort had 13 patients, seven of whom got anti-PD-1 as first-line therapy, while the other six had previously had targeted therapy or immunotherapy. Patients with complete or partial responses were classified as responders; those with stable or progressive disease (RECIST v1.1) as non-responders. The TCR repertoire analysis was performed on roughly 11 melanoma patients, comprising 7 non-responders and 4 responders. PD-1 on on-treatment samples was detected using a biotinylated anti-human IgG4 antibody. Study-wide findings and limitations: Since no tumor material could be accessed, the researchers instead assessed tumor reactivity using peptide assays on expanded sorted subsets. Because material was limited, most experiments were generally run without replicates. Repertoires were largely private between subsets, with under 8% of TRB clonotypes shared at M1; sharing was highest between DPOS and TIGIT. The DNEG repertoire was the most diverse; PD-1 and DPOS showed similar, higher clonality, and TIGIT repertoires were the least diverse. The cohort included both treatment-naive and previously treated patients, and the authors noted that this mix could influence results. Only baseline and M1 samples, drawn from a small cohort with few responders, went into the published TCR repertoire comparisons.

On this clonotype itself: There is no known antigen for this receptor. No much larger clone is present one base from it, and per-base qualities are unavailable.

A BD FACSAria II cell sorter was used to sort four subsets, defined by PD-1 and/or TIGIT, from live CD3+CD8+TCRalphabeta+ cells. Circulating CD8 T cells were sorted into four subsets by PD-1 and TIGIT expression to characterize their relevance to anti-PD-1 therapy response. Both TCR alpha and TCR beta chains were sequenced from each sorted CD8 T-cell subset. Peripheral blood was drawn before the first anti-PD-1 injection and after two and four injections. Ficoll gradient centrifugation was used to isolate PBMCs right away. Until use, PBMCs were cryopreserved in liquid nitrogen in RPMI containing about 22% FCS and about 10% DMSO. Thawed PBMCs were stained with a viability dye and antibodies against CD3, CD8alpha, TCRalphabeta, PD-1 and TIGIT. Total RNA was extracted with the RNeasy Kit, and every sample reached a RIN above 7. The reads were generated on a NextSeq 500. TCR libraries were prepared from approximately 16 ng of total RNA with the QIAseq Immune Repertoire RNA Library Kit, Human TCR Panel. Sequencing of the TCR libraries was done on an Illumina NextSeq with a Mid Output V2 kit and asymmetric 261x41 paired-end reads. Every TCR library was diluted to about 4 nM, then pooled, denatured and loaded at 0.9 to 1 pM. The study's processing was this. The QIAGEN GeneGlobe Data Analysis Center was used to process TCR FASTQ files, and downstream analysis was done in R 3.5.2. Clonality was calculated as one minus Shannon entropy normalized by the log of the number of unique productive sequences. TRA or TRB clonotypes differing in abundance between baseline and M1 were identified within each subset by Fisher exact tests at 5% FDR. Differentially abundant clonotypes were grouped as emerging, expanding, contracting or non-expanding/contracting. Repertoire overlap between patients was measured with Morisita's overlap index. Through fastp at Q25 and MiXCR, TCRdb rebuilt clones from the public reads, retaining in-frame beta chains. Every CDR3 protein is listed once, alongside the most common genes and DNA of its rows. These V and J calls rely on TCRdb rather than the paper's analysis. The sample yields about 500 distinct CDR3 sequences; about 9.1% were counted once. The ten largest make up 40% to 65% of the sample.

The TCR originated in a human donor with melanoma. The sequencing used CD8+ T cells from PBMCs, collected at baseline or after one month of anti-PD-1 therapy (not recorded which).

Here the CDR3 is given as CASSAFGGRADEQFF. Here is the DNA: TGTGCCAGCAGTGCCTTCGGGGGGAGGGCGGATGAGCAGTTCTTC. In this chain, TRBV2 is recombined with TRBJ2-1, and 7 junction bases match TRBD2. The germline V and J ends show losses of 4 bases and 8 bases respectively, and no gene match explains 11 bases of the junction. Based on the germline V gene, the CDR1 and CDR2 sequences are SNHLY and FYNNEI. The CDR3 runs 15 residues from the cysteine to the phenylalanine. Only the CDR3 region is kept as DNA, spanning 45 bases read in frame from base 1.